This T cell receptor (beta chain) was obtained from a study of T cell responses to AZD1222 COVID-19 vaccine. Study information: Combined were second doses at about 4 or about 12 weeks.

The protocol was immunoSEQ multiplex PCR, while the TCRdb copy is restricted to in-frame clones and leaves out a portion. The sample lists 160,000 or so clones; approximately 90% were seen once. CDR3 length: 15 residues. V shed 5 bases and J shed 1 base, with 13 bases lying between them. The V gene's germline CDR1 is MNHEY and CDR2 SVGAGI. Regarding the study as a whole: Donors were chiefly white British, with a greater number of females, and clonal diversity was perhaps underestimated.

A note on this clone: No antigen is known for it.

The specimen comprised peripheral blood, sampled on day 0 of AZD1222 vaccination. The clonotype was recovered from an adult in good health. V is TRBV6-5 and J is TRBJ2-3; unclear D gene. The CDR3 DNA sequence: TGTGCCAGCAGTCGCCAACGCGTGGGCACAGATACGCAGTATTTT. This encodes CASSRQRVGTDTQYF.